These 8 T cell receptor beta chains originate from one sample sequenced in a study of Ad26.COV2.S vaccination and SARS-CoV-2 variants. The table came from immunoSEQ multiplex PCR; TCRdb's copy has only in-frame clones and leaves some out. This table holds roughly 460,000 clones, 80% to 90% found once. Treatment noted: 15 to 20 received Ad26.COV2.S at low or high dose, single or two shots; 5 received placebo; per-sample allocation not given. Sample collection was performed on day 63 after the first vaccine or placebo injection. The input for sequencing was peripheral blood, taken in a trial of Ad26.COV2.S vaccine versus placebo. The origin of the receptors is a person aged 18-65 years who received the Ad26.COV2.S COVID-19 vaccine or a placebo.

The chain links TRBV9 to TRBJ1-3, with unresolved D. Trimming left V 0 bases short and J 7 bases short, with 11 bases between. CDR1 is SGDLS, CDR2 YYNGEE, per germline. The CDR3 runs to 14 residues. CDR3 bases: TGTGCCAGCAGCGTAGCATCCTTGTGGAACACCATATATTTT. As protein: CASSVASLWNTIYF.

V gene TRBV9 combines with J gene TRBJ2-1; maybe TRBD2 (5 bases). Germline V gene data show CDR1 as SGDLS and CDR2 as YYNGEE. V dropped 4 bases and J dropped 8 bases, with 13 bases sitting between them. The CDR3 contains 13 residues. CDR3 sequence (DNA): TGTGCCAGCAGCCCCTCCGGGGTGGATGAGCAGTTCTTC. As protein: CASSPSGVDEQFF.

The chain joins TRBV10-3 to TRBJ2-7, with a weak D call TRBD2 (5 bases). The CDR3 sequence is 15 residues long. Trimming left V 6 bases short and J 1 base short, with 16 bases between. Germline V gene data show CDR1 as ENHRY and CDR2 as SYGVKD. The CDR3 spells CAIRADSPGSYEQYF. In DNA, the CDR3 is TGTGCCATCAGGGCCGACTCTCCGGGGTCCTACGAGCAGTACTTC.

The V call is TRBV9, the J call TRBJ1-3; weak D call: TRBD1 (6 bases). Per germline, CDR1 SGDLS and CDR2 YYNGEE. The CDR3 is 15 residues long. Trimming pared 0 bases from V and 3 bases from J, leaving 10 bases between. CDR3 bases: TGTGCCAGCAGCGTAGAGGGGGGAGGTGGAAACACCATATATTTT. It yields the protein CASSVEGGGGNTIYF.

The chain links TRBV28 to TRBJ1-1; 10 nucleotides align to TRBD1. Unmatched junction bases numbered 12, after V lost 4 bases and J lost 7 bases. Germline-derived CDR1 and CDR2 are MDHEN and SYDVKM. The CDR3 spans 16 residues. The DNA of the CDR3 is TGTGCCAGCAGTTGGGGGGACAGGGGTGGGATTGGTGAAGCTTTCTTT. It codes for CASSWGDRGGIGEAFF.

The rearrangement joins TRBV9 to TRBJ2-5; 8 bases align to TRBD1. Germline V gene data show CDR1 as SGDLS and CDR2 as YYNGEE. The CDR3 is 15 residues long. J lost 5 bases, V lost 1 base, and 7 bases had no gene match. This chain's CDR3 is CASSVSGQGWETQYF. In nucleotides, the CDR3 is TGTGCCAGCAGCGTATCAGGACAGGGCTGGGAGACCCAGTACTTC. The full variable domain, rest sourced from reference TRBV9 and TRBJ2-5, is DSGVTQTPKHLITATGQRVTLRCSPRSGDLSVYWYQQSLDQGLQFLIQYYNGEERAKGNILERFSAQQFPDLHSELNLSSLELGDSALYFCASSVSGQGWETQYFGPGTRLLVL.

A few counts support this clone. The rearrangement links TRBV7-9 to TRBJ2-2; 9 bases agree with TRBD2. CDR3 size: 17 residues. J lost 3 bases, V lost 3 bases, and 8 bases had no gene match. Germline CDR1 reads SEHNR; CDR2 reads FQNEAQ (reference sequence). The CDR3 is CASSFSSSGSDTGELFF. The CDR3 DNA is TGTGCCAGCAGCTTCTCTAGTAGCGGGAGTGACACCGGGGAGCTGTTTTTT.

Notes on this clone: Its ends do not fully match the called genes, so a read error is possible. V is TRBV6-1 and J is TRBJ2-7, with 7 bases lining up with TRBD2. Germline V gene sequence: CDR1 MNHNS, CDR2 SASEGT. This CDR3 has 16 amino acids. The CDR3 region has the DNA TGTGCCAGCAGTCAAGCCCCCGGGGGGATCACCTACGAGCAGTACTTC. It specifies CASSQAPGGITYEQYF.